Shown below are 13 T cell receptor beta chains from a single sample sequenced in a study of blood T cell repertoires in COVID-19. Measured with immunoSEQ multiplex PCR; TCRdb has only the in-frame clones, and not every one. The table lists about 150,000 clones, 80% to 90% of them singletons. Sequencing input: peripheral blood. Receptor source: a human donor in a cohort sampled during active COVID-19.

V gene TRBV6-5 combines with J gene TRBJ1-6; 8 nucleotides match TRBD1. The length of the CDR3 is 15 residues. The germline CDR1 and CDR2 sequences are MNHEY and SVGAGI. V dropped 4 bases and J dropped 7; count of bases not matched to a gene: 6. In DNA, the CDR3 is TGTGCCAGCAGTTCTGTGGACAGGGTCAATTCACCCCTCCACTTT. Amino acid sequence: CASSSVDRVNSPLHF.

CDR3 sequence: CASTVGTGSSPLHF. CDR3 nucleotides: TGTGCCAGCACTGTAGGGACAGGGTCTTCACCCCTCCACTTT. The gene calls are TRBV6-5 and TRBJ1-6; 9 bases align to TRBD1. Germline CDR1 MNHEY, CDR2 SVGAGI. The CDR3 length is 14 residues. After removal of 7 bases from V and 9 bases from J, the junction contained 7 bases not matched to a gene.

The CDR3 loop is CASSLTRQGTPYEQYF. CDR3 DNA: TGTGCCAGCAGCTTGACTCGACAGGGGACTCCCTACGAGCAGTACTTC. The rearrangement uses TRBV5-4 and TRBJ2-7; TRBD1 aligns across 8 bases. The CDR3 runs 16 residues. Trimming took 1 base from V and 2 from J; bases not matched to a gene: 8. Germline V gene data show CDR1 as SGHNT and CDR2 as YYREEE (reference sequence).

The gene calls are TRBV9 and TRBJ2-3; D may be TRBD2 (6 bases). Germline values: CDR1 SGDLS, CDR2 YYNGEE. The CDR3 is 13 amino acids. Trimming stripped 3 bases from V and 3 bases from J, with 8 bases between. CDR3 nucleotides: TGTGCCAGCAGCGAACGGGGGACAGATACGCAGTATTTT. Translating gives CASSERGTDTQYF.

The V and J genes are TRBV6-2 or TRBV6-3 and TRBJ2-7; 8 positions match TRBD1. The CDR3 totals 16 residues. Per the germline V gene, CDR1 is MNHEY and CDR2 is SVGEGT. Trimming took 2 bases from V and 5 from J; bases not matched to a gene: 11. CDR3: CASSYGYAGGIDEQYF. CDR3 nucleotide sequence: TGTGCCAGCAGTTACGGGTATGCAGGGGGCATCGACGAGCAGTACTTC.

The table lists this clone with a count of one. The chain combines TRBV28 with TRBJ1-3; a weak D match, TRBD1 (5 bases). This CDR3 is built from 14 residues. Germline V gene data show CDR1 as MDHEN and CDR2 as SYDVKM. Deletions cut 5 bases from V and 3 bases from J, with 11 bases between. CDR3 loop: CASSPDTNGNTIYF. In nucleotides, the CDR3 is TGTGCCAGCAGTCCGGACACAAATGGAAACACCATATATTTT. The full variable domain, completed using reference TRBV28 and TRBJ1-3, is DVKVTQSSRYLVKRTGEKVFLECVQDMDHENMFWYRQDPGLGLRLIYFSYDVKMKEKGDIPEGYSVSREKKERFSLILESASTNQTSMYLCASSPDTNGNTIYFGEGSWLTVV.

The CDR3 nucleotides read TGTGCCAGCAGCTTCGGACAGGGTCAAGAGACCCAGTACTTC. Its protein product is CASSFGQGQETQYF. The chain combines TRBV5-5 with TRBJ2-5; 8 bases line up with TRBD1. V was pared by 2 bases and J by 2 bases, with 2 bases of the junction left unmatched. The germline gives CDR1 SGHKS, CDR2 YYEKEE (reference sequence). The CDR3 contains 14 residues.

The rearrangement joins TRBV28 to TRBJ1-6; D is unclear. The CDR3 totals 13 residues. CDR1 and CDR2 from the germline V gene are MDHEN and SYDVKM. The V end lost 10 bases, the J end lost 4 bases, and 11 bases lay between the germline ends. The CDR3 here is CATLRRYNSPLHF. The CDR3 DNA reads TGTGCCACCCTCCGGAGGTATAATTCACCCCTCCACTTT.

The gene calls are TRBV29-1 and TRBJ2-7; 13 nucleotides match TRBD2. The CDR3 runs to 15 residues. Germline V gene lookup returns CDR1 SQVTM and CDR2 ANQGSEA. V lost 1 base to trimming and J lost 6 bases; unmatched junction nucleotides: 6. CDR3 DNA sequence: TGCAGCGTTGAAGGATCACTAGCGGGGGGGCCCGAGCAGTACTTC. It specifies CSVEGSLAGGPEQYF.

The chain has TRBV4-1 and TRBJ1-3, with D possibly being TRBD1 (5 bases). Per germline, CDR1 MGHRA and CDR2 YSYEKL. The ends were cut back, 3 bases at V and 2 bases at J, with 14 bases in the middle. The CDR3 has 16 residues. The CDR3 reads CASSHPLTDTGNTIYF. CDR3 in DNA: TGCGCCAGCAGCCACCCTTTGACAGATACTGGAAACACCATATATTTT.

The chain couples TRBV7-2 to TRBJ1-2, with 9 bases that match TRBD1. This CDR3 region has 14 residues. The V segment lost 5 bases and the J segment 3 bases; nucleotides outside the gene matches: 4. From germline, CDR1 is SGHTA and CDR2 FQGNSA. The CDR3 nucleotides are TGTGCCAGCAGCCGCAGACAGGGGGACTATGGCTACACCTTC. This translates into CASSRRQGDYGYTF. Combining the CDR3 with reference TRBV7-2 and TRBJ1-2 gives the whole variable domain GAGVSQSPSNKVTEKGKDVELRCDPISGHTALYWYRQSLGQGLEFLIYFQGNSAPDKSGLPSDRFSAERTGGSVSTLTIQRTQQEDSAVYLCASSRRQGDYGYTFGSGTRLTVV.

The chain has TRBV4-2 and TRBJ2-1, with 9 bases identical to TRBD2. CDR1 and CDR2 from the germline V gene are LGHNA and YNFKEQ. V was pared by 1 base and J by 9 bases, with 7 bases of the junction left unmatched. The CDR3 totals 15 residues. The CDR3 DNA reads TGTGCCAGCAGCCAAGGTGGCGGGGGGGTCCCTGAGCAGTTCTTC. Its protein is CASSQGGGGVPEQFF.

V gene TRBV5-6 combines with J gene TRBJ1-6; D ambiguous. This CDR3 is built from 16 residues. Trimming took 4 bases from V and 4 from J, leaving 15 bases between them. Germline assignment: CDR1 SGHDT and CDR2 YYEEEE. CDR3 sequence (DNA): TGTGCCAGCAGCCCCATCCCCGGGATATATAATTCACCCCTCCACTTT. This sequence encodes CASSPIPGIYNSPLHF.